This TCR beta chain was obtained from a study of T cell responses to AZD1222 COVID-19 vaccine. General study findings and limits: Two doses of AZD1222 preceded a rise in Spike-specific TCR breadth and depth.

As concerns this clone: As yet, its antigen is unknown.

Germline V gives CDR1 SGHNT, CDR2 YENEEA. This CDR3 comprises 14 residues. V gave up 3 bases and J gave up 1 base, with 6 bases separating them. Only in-frame clones appear in the TCRdb table, and some are missing; sequencing was by immunoSEQ multiplex PCR. The repertoire has more than 140,000 clones, about 93% of them found once; the top ten carry 5%. The chain combines TRBV11-3 with TRBJ2-2, with D uncertain. The sequenced sample was peripheral blood, obtained on day 0 of AZD1222 vaccination. The receptor was derived from an adult in good health. CDR3 DNA: TGTGCCAGCAGCTTCAGCCGGAACACCGGGGAGCTGTTTTTT. This translates into CASSFSRNTGELFF.